This passage covers 15 T cell receptor beta chains from one sample sequenced in a study of regulatory dendritic cells for organ transplantation. Allogeneic regulatory or mature dendritic cells were co-cultured for roughly five days with CFSE-labeled sorted T cells at 1:10. Assay used: immunoSEQ multiplex PCR; TCRdb lists only in-frame clones, some missing. Found here are some 9,600 clones, less than 90% of them singletons; the top ten hold roughly 2.5%. The antigens for these receptors are not known. Sequencing was carried out using memory CD4+ T cells from blood cultured with dendritic cells. Subset given: CD45RO+ memory T cells. These receptors were collected from a human donor in good health.

This chain uses TRBV10-1 with TRBJ2-2, with TRBD2 identical over 7 bases. Per germline, CDR1 WNHNN and CDR2 SYGVQD (reference sequence). The CDR3 spans 14 residues. V lost 5 bases to trimming and J lost 5 bases; unmatched junction nucleotides: 5. The CDR3 reads CASSLAGDTGELFF. The CDR3 DNA reads TGCGCCAGCAGTCTGGCGGGAGATACCGGGGAGCTGTTTTTT.

The chain combines TRBV7-9 with TRBJ1-2, with 12 bases matching TRBD1. The CDR3 runs to 17 residues. The V segment lost 2 bases and the J segment 4 bases; nucleotides outside the gene matches: 8. Germline assignment: CDR1 SEHNR and CDR2 FQNEAQ (reference sequence). CDR3 protein: CASSLSGQGAFIYGYTF. DNA for the CDR3: TGTGCCAGCAGCTTATCGGGACAGGGGGCTTTCATCTATGGCTACACCTTC.

The chain couples TRBV19 to TRBJ2-5; no clear D gene. The CDR3 loop spans 14 amino acids. Trimming took off 7 bases at V and 4 bases at J, with 16 bases between the two ends. The V gene's germline CDR1 is LNHDA and CDR2 SQIVND (reference sequence). This CDR3 reads CASTPGSRSETQYF. The DNA for the CDR3 is TGTGCCAGTACTCCCGGGTCCCGCTCAGAGACCCAGTACTTC.

The chain carries TRBV30 and TRBJ2-3; TRBD2 aligns across 8 bases. J gave up 2 bases and V 0 bases, and 7 bases lay outside the gene matches. CDR3 length equals 16 residues. Germline V gene lookup returns CDR1 GTSNPN and CDR2 SVGIG (reference sequence). CDR3: CAWSVWAGGNTDTQYF. In nucleotides, the CDR3 is TGTGCCTGGAGTGTGTGGGCGGGGGGCAACACAGATACGCAGTATTTT.

The chain uses TRBV5-1 and TRBJ2-6; maybe TRBD2 (5 bases). The germline V and J ends were trimmed by 0 bases and 1 base, with 14 bases remaining between them. The CDR3 runs to 18 residues. Germline values: CDR1 SGHRS, CDR2 YFSETQ. The CDR3 DNA is TGCGCCAGCAGCTTGGGTTCCGGGTGGAGGTCTGGGGCCAACGTCCTGACTTTC. Its translation: CASSLGSGWRSGANVLTF.

V and J are TRBV7-2 and TRBJ2-2; D ambiguous. V was shortened by 2 bases and J by 4 bases, with 8 bases between the two germline ends. The CDR3 totals 14 residues. The V gene's germline CDR1 is SGHTA and CDR2 FQGNSA. CDR3 in DNA: TGTGCCAGCAGCTTAAGCCCCGTCACCGGGGAGCTGTTTTTT. Its protein product is CASSLSPVTGELFF.

The chain couples TRBV7-2 to TRBJ1-4, with 9 bases identical to TRBD1. Germline lookup yields CDR1 SGHTA and CDR2 FQGNSA. The CDR3 covers 16 residues. V dropped 1 base and J dropped 7; count of bases not matched to a gene: 7. The CDR3 protein is CASSLDGGTGSEKLFF. The CDR3 DNA reads as TGTGCCAGCAGCTTAGACGGAGGGACAGGGAGTGAAAAACTGTTTTTT.

V is TRBV2 and J is TRBJ2-3; no reliable D call. Looked up from germline, CDR1 is SNHLY and CDR2 is FYNNEI. CDR3 length equals 13 residues. Trimming removed 7 bases at V and 6 bases at J, with 14 bases between. CDR3 nucleotide sequence: TGTGCCAGCAAAGGCTACTTTGGGGATACGCAGTATTTT. It specifies CASKGYFGDTQYF.

The chain joins TRBV9 to TRBJ2-1; a possible D gene is TRBD2 (6 bases). The CDR3 spans 19 residues. Germline CDR1 is SGDLS and CDR2 is YYNGEE. The germline V and J ends were trimmed by 3 bases and 3 bases, with 25 bases remaining between them. CDR3 loop: CASSAGPGEPGEYYNEQFF. CDR3 DNA: TGTGCCAGCAGCGCGGGGCCGGGCGAGCCGGGAGAGTACTACAATGAGCAGTTCTTC. Variable domain in full (rest from reference TRBV9 and TRBJ2-1): DSGVTQTPKHLITATGQRVTLRCSPRSGDLSVYWYQQSLDQGLQFLIQYYNGEERAKGNILERFSAQQFPDLHSELNLSSLELGDSALYFCASSAGPGEPGEYYNEQFFGPGTRLTVL.

This chain connects TRBV7-8 to TRBJ2-6; possibly TRBD1 for D (7 bases). V was trimmed by 5 bases and J by 0 bases, leaving 17 bases between them. The CDR3 spans 18 residues. In germline, CDR1 is SGHVS, CDR2 FQNEAQ. The DNA of the CDR3 is TGTGCCAGCAGCCTGCGGGACAGCATCTTCTCTGGGGCCAACGTCCTGACTTTC. Its protein product is CASSLRDSIFSGANVLTF.

The chain uses TRBV30 and TRBJ2-2; D gene unclear. Trimming stripped 0 bases from V and 1 base from J, with 9 bases between. There are 15 residues in the CDR3. Germline V CDR1 and CDR2: GTSNPN, SVGIG (reference sequence). The CDR3 nucleotides read TGTGCCTGGAGTGTAGATTCCCGGAACACCGGGGAGCTGTTTTTT. Its protein product is CAWSVDSRNTGELFF.

This clone appeared a single time. This sequence joins TRBV4-2 and TRBJ2-1; 10 bases line up with TRBD2. The length of the CDR3 is 16 residues. The germline CDR1 and CDR2 sequences are LGHNA and YNFKEQ. Trimming at V came to 1 base and at J to 8 bases, leaving 8 bases not matched to a gene. The CDR3 loop is CASSQGPSGGDDEQFF. Here the CDR3 DNA reads TGTGCCAGCAGCCAAGGGCCTAGCGGGGGCGACGATGAGCAGTTCTTC.

This rearrangement joins TRBV28 to TRBJ2-7, with 9 bases that match TRBD2. After removal of 6 bases from V and 2 bases from J, the junction contained 8 bases not matched to a gene. This CDR3 region has 15 residues. The germline V gene has CDR1 MDHEN and CDR2 SYDVKM. The CDR3 coding sequence is TGTGCCAGCAGGCCGACTAGCGGAGGTACCTACGAGCAGTACTTC. Amino acids: CASRPTSGGTYEQYF.

This chain connects TRBV2 to TRBJ2-1; D unresolved. The CDR3 consists of 11 residues. V gave up 8 bases and J gave up 3 bases, with 5 bases separating them. Germline CDR1 SNHLY, CDR2 FYNNEI. The CDR3 DNA is TGTGCCAGCGGGGACTACAATGAGCAGTTCTTC. Residues: CASGDYNEQFF.

V is TRBV25-1 and J is TRBJ1-5; D gene uncertain. The CDR3 runs 14 residues. Trimming removed 1 base at V and 2 bases at J, with 6 bases between. Germline V gene lookup returns CDR1 MGHDK and CDR2 SYGVNS. CDR3: CASSESQGNQPQHF. CDR3 nucleotides: TGTGCCAGCAGTGAATCCCAGGGCAATCAGCCCCAGCATTTT.